Listed below are T cell receptor beta chains from one sample, sequenced in a study of cytomegalovirus exposure and HLA in healthy donors. Clones were sequenced by immunoSEQ multiplex PCR, and TCRdb holds only the in-frame ones, with some missing. Its table records roughly 110,000 clones. The sequenced material came from PBMCs. The receptor set was obtained from a man aged 25 to 45 in good health and CMV-seronegative. Each CDR3 is given with its conserved first and last residue. The order of the fields is D gene, CDR3 length, V gene, J gene, CDR3 DNA, CDR3 protein. D genes are given only for firm matches.

>NA|15|TRBV5-1|TRBJ1-3
TGCGCCAGCAGCTTGGCCGGGGTCTCTGGAAACACCATATATTTT
CASSLAGVSGNTIYF
>TRBD1|17|TRBV28|TRBJ1-3
TGTGCCAGCAGTTTAGCGGGCAGGGGGCCATCTGGAAACACCATATATTTT
CASSLAGRGPSGNTIYF
>TRBD1|16|TRBV6-6|TRBJ2-2
TGTGCCAGCAGTTACTCCGGACAGGGAACCACCGGGGAGCTGTTTTTT
CASSYSGQGTTGELFF
>TRBD1|17|TRBV7-3|TRBJ2-3
TGTGCCAGCAGCTTAAACAGGGGGCAGCAGGGCACAGATACGCAGTATTTT
CASSLNRGQQGTDTQYF
>NA|15|TRBV28|TRBJ1-3
TGTGCCAGCAGTTCCGACGGGGGGGCTGGAAACACCATATATTTT
CASSSDGGAGNTIYF
>NA|16|TRBV9|TRBJ1-3
TGTGCCAGCAGCGGCCTCGGGTTTGGGTCTGGAAACACCATATATTTT
CASSGLGFGSGNTIYF
>NA|15|TRBV5-1|TRBJ2-7
TGCGCCAGCAGCTTGGCCCCGACAGGCGTCTACGAGCAGTACTTC
CASSLAPTGVYEQYF
>NA|17|TRBV7-2|TRBJ1-2
TGTGCCAGCAGCTTACCGAAGGACAGCCCATTTAACTATGGCTACACCTTC
CASSLPKDSPFNYGYTF
>NA|13|TRBV7-6|TRBJ2-3
TGTGCCAGCAGAGAACAGGCAACAGATACGCAGTATTTT
CASREQATDTQYF
>NA|13|TRBV30|TRBJ2-7
TGTGCCTGGAGTGTACAGATAGGGGACGAGCAGTACTTC
CAWSVQIGDEQYF
>TRBD2|15|TRBV18|TRBJ2-7
TGTGCCAGCTCACCCCGGGCGGGGGGGCCCTACGAGCAGTACTTC
CASSPRAGGPYEQYF
>NA|16|TRBV19|TRBJ2-1
TGTGCCAGTAGTCCGGCGGGGGCCCCCTACAAGGGTGAGCAGTTCTTC
CASSPAGAPYKGEQFF
>TRBD1|15|TRBV19|TRBJ1-2
TGTGCCAGTAGTCCCGACAGGGATTTTAACTATGGCTACACCTTC
CASSPDRDFNYGYTF
>TRBD2|16|TRBV4-2|TRBJ2-3
TGTGCCAGCAGCCAAGAAGGGACTAGCGGGGCAGATACGCAGTATTTT
CASSQEGTSGADTQYF
>TRBD1|14|TRBV5-6|TRBJ1-2
TGTGCCAGCAGCTCCGGGACAGGGAACTATGGCTACACCTTC
CASSSGTGNYGYTF
>TRBD1|17|TRBV7-2|TRBJ1-6
TGTGCCAGCAGCCGAAGTGCGACAGGGGGCTTTAATTCACCCCTCCACTTT
CASSRSATGGFNSPLHF
>NA|15|TRBV18|TRBJ2-7
TGTGCCAGCTCACCGACAGCCCTTAGCTCCTACGAGCAGTACTTC
CASSPTALSSYEQYF
>NA|15|TRBV5-4|TRBJ2-1
TGTGCCAGCAGCGGAAACTACCGGGGCTACAATGAGCAGTTCTTC
CASSGNYRGYNEQFF
>NA|15|TRBV7-9|TRBJ1-1
TGTGCCAGCAGCCCCTGGACGGGAACGGGCACTGAAGCTTTCTTT
CASSPWTGTGTEAFF
>TRBD2|16|TRBV5-1|TRBJ2-3
TGCGCCAGCAGCCCGGGAGCGGGGGCGAGCACAGATACGCAGTATTTT
CASSPGAGASTDTQYF
>NA|15|TRBV30|TRBJ2-3
TGTGCCTGGAGTGTGCGGGGAGTCGGGGCAGATACGCAGTATTTT
CAWSVRGVGADTQYF
>TRBD2|16|TRBV10-3|TRBJ2-2
TGTGCCATCAGTGATATGAGGGGACTATACACCGGGGAGCTGTTTTTT
CAISDMRGLYTGELFF
>NA|12|TRBV5-1|TRBJ2-7
TGCGCCAGCAGCTTAGAAAGCTTCGAGCAGTACTTC
CASSLESFEQYF
>TRBD1|13|TRBV19|TRBJ1-2
TGTGCCAGTCAGACCACAGGGGGATACGGCTACACCTTC
CASQTTGGYGYTF
>TRBD1|15|TRBV5-1|TRBJ1-2
TGCGCCAGCAGCGGGCGAGGTCGGACAGGGGATGGCTACACCTTC
CASSGRGRTGDGYTF
>TRBD2|16|TRBV7-9|TRBJ2-1
TGTGCCAGCAGCTTAGATAGCGGGGGGGCTGCCAATGAGCAGTTCTTC
CASSLDSGGAANEQFF
>TRBD1|15|TRBV5-1|TRBJ1-4
TGCGCCAGCAGCTTGGGACAGGGTTTTGATGAAAAACTGTTTTTT
CASSLGQGFDEKLFF
>NA|13|TRBV5-1|TRBJ2-7
TGCGCCAGCAGCCCGCCAGGGGACTACGAGCAGTACTTC
CASSPPGDYEQYF
>NA|15|TRBV18|TRBJ2-3
TGTGCCAGCTCACCGCCTGGGATAGCGGTAGATACGCAGTATTTT
CASSPPGIAVDTQYF
>TRBD1|14|TRBV19|TRBJ1-1
TGTGCCAGTAGCAGACAGGGGGCGGGCACTGAAGCTTTCTTT
CASSRQGAGTEAFF
>TRBD2|15|TRBV28|TRBJ2-1
TGTGCCAGCACCCTCATGGCTAGCGGGAGTCATGAGCAGTTCTTC
CASTLMASGSHEQFF
>NA|15|TRBV5-1|TRBJ2-3
TGCGCCAGCAGCTTGGTAGCTCCTAGCTCAGATACGCAGTATTTT
CASSLVAPSSDTQYF
>NA|15|TRBV5-6|TRBJ2-1
TGTGCCAGCAGCCTCGCCGGGATCCAGTACAATGAGCAGTTCTTC
CASSLAGIQYNEQFF
>NA|16|TRBV12-5|TRBJ2-1
TGTGCTAGTGGTTTGTCAGCCTCGGCCCCAGGGAATGAGCAGTTCTTC
CASGLSASAPGNEQFF
>NA|15|TRBV28|TRBJ2-2
TGTGCCAGCACCCTACTAGTAGGGAAGACCGGGGAGCTGTTTTTT
CASTLLVGKTGELFF
>TRBD1|12|TRBV10-3|TRBJ2-4
TGTGTTACAGGGGGGGCCAAAAACATTCAGTACTTC
CVTGGAKNIQYF
>NA|12|TRBV6-5|TRBJ2-7
TGTGCCAGCAGTGGGCTAGCCGGCGAGCAGTACTTC
CASSGLAGEQYF
>TRBD1|12|TRBV6-1|TRBJ1-2
TGTGCCAGCACGAGAGACAGGGACGGCTACACCTTC
CASTRDRDGYTF